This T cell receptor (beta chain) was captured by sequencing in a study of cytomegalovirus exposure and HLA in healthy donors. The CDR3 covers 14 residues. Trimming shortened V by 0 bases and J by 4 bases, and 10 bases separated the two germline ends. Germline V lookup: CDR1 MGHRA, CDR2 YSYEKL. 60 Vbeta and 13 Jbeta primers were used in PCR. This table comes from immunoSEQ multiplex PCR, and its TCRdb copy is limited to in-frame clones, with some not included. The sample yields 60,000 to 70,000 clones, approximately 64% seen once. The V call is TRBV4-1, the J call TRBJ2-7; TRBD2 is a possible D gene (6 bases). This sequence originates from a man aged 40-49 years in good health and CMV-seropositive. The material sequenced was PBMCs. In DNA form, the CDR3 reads TGCGCCAGCAGCCAAGACGTACGGGGGTACGAGCAGTACTTC. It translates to CASSQDVRGYEQYF.